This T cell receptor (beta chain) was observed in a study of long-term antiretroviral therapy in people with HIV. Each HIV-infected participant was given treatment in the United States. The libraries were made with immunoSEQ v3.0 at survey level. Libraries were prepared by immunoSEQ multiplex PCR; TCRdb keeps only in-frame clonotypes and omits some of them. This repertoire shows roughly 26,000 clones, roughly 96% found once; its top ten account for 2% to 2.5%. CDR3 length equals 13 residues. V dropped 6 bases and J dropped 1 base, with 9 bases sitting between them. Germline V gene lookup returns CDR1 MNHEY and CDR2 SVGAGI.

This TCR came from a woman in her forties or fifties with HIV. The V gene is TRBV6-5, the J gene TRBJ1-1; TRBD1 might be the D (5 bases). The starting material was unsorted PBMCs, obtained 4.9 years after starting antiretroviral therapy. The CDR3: CASRRRENTEAFF. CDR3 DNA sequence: TGTGCCAGCAGGCGCAGGGAGAACACTGAAGCTTTCTTT.